These T cell receptor beta chains were read from a single sample in a study of T-cell reconstitution after alpha-beta-depleted transplantation in children. TCRdb recomputed calls from the PCR reads with MiXCR, one row per CDR3 protein. The sample carries roughly 500,000 distinct CDR3 sequences, around a third recorded once. Sequencing used PBMCs from the stem cell graft donor, obtained from the stem cell graft. Receptor source: a human donor who donated a stem cell graft to a child with aplastic anemia. CDR3s include the opening cysteine and the closing phenylalanine or tryptophan. A D gene is named only where the DNA matches it firmly. Clone size is stated in some rows and not others, as once, few, many or a class when expanded.

J: TRBJ1-1
D: NA
V: TRBV25-1
size: NA
CDR3: CASSESRQKNTEAFF
DNA: TGTGCCAGCAGTGAATCAAGGCAGAAGAACACTGAAGCTTTCTTT

J: TRBJ1-2
D: TRBD1
V: TRBV5-4
size: NA
CDR3: CASSLGTGSQYGYTF
DNA: TGTGCCAGCAGCCTGGGGACAGGGAGTCAGTATGGCTACACCTTC

J: TRBJ2-2
D: NA
V: TRBV29-1
size: NA
CDR3: CSVGFNTGELFF
DNA: TGCAGCGTCGGGTTCAACACCGGGGAGCTGTTTTTT

J: TRBJ2-1
D: NA
V: TRBV6-1
size: few
CDR3: CASSALTAYNEQFF
DNA: TGTGCCAGCAGTGCCTTAACCGCCTACAATGAGCAGTTCTTC

J: TRBJ1-1
D: NA
V: TRBV20-1
size: many
CDR3: CSARVDSLNTEAFF
DNA: TGCAGTGCTAGAGTGGACAGCCTGAACACTGAAGCTTTCTTT

J: TRBJ2-7
D: NA
V: TRBV6-2/TRBV6-3
size: NA
CDR3: CASSYRRKTASYEQYF
DNA: TGTGCCAGCAGTTACAGGAGGAAGACAGCATCCTACGAGCAGTACTTC

J: TRBJ2-1
D: TRBD2
V: TRBV20-1
size: NA
CDR3: CSALGGSGQYNEQFF
DNA: TGCAGTGCCCTGGGCGGTAGCGGGCAGTACAATGAGCAGTTCTTC

J: TRBJ1-6
D: TRBD1
V: TRBV7-2
size: once
CDR3: CASSFQQGPSDSPLHF
DNA: TGTGCCAGCAGCTTTCAACAGGGGCCTTCGGATTCACCCCTCCACTTT

J: TRBJ2-5
D: NA
V: TRBV29-1
size: few
CDR3: CSVDAGKRETQYF
DNA: TGCAGCGTTGACGCAGGGAAGCGGGAGACCCAGTACTTC

J: TRBJ2-1
D: NA
V: TRBV4-3
size: NA
CDR3: CASSQELPSSYNEQFF
DNA: TGCGCCAGCAGCCAAGAGCTACCGAGCTCCTACAATGAGCAGTTCTTC

J: TRBJ1-1
D: TRBD1
V: TRBV5-1
size: NA
CDR3: CASSWGQGMVGEGAFF
DNA: TGCGCCAGCAGCTGGGGACAGGGGATGGTGGGGGAAGGCGCTTTCTTT

J: TRBJ2-3
D: NA
V: TRBV7-2
size: many
CDR3: CASSLAGVGSTDTQYF
DNA: TGTGCCAGCAGCTTAGCGGGAGTCGGTAGCACAGATACGCAGTATTTT

J: TRBJ2-4
D: NA
V: TRBV27
size: NA
CDR3: CASSPRPRAGRNIQYF
DNA: TGTGCCAGCAGTCCGCGACCAAGGGCCGGACGGAACATTCAGTACTTC

J: TRBJ1-6
D: NA
V: TRBV12-3/TRBV12-4
size: NA
CDR3: CASSSGRAGSPLHF
DNA: TGTGCCAGCAGTTCCGGCAGGGCGGGTTCACCCCTCCACTTT

J: TRBJ1-5
D: NA
V: TRBV6-1
size: NA
CDR3: CASSDAGNNQPQHF
DNA: TGTGCCAGCAGTGATGCGGGAAACAATCAGCCCCAGCATTTT

J: TRBJ1-1
D: NA
V: TRBV7-6
size: few
CDR3: CASSAVGNTEAFF
DNA: TGTGCCAGCAGCGCGGTCGGGAACACTGAAGCTTTCTTT

J: TRBJ2-3
D: NA
V: TRBV29-1
size: few
CDR3: CSVGDGTDTQYF
DNA: TGCAGCGTTGGGGATGGCACAGATACGCAGTATTTT

J: TRBJ2-7
D: NA
V: TRBV20-1
size: few
CDR3: CSAGGAAYEQYF
DNA: TGCAGTGCTGGGGGGGCAGCCTACGAGCAGTACTTC

J: TRBJ2-7
D: NA
V: TRBV5-5
size: few
CDR3: CASSLFSEQYF
DNA: TGTGCCAGCAGCTTGTTCAGCGAGCAGTACTTC

J: TRBJ2-2
D: NA
V: TRBV5-1
size: few
CDR3: CASSATQGYWELFF
DNA: TGCGCCAGCAGCGCCACACAGGGCTACTGGGAGCTGTTTTTT

J: TRBJ2-2
D: TRBD1
V: TRBV19
size: few
CDR3: CASRSGTAINTGELFF
DNA: TGTGCCAGTAGATCAGGGACAGCTATTAACACCGGGGAGCTGTTTTTT

J: TRBJ1-3
D: TRBD1
V: TRBV18
size: few
CDR3: CASSLRLQGTADSGNTIYF
DNA: TGTGCCAGCTCACTTCGATTACAAGGGACAGCGGACTCTGGAAACACCATATATTTT

J: TRBJ2-2
D: NA
V: TRBV11-2
size: few
CDR3: CASSLDLTRTGELFF
DNA: TGTGCCAGCAGCTTAGATCTTACGCGTACCGGGGAGCTGTTTTTT

J: TRBJ2-1
D: TRBD2
V: TRBV7-2
size: NA
CDR3: CASSSWTSAANEQFF
DNA: TGTGCCAGCAGCTCGTGGACTAGCGCAGCCAATGAGCAGTTCTTC

J: TRBJ1-5
D: NA
V: TRBV29-1
size: NA
CDR3: CSALSGGSNQPQHF
DNA: TGCAGCGCCCTATCAGGCGGGAGCAATCAGCCCCAGCATTTT

J: TRBJ2-3
D: TRBD2
V: TRBV12-3/TRBV12-4
size: NA
CDR3: CASPPGLAGGDTQYF
DNA: TGTGCCAGCCCCCCTGGGCTAGCGGGGGGGGATACGCAGTATTTT

J: TRBJ2-5
D: TRBD2
V: TRBV19
size: once
CDR3: CASRGTSKETQYF
DNA: TGTGCCAGTAGGGGGACTAGTAAGGAGACCCAGTACTTC

J: TRBJ1-2
D: NA
V: TRBV7-9
size: NA
CDR3: CASSLGSRQKSGYTF
DNA: TGTGCCAGCAGCTTAGGTAGTCGACAAAAGAGTGGCTACACCTTC

J: TRBJ2-7
D: NA
V: TRBV20-1
size: NA
CDR3: CSARDPQPGSSYEQYF
DNA: TGCAGTGCTAGAGACCCACAACCCGGGAGCTCCTACGAGCAGTACTTC

J: TRBJ2-2
D: TRBD2
V: TRBV12-3/TRBV12-4
size: few
CDR3: CASRTSSGSSTGELFF
DNA: TGTGCCAGCAGAACCTCTAGCGGGAGTTCGACCGGGGAGCTGTTTTTT

J: TRBJ2-3
D: TRBD2
V: TRBV7-3
size: NA
CDR3: CASSLNPGLAGGLADTQYF
DNA: TGTGCCAGCAGCTTAAACCCTGGACTAGCGGGAGGTCTCGCAGATACGCAGTATTTT

J: TRBJ2-2
D: NA
V: TRBV5-6
size: NA
CDR3: CASSSEVGVYTGELFF
DNA: TGTGCCAGCAGCTCAGAAGTGGGCGTTTACACCGGGGAGCTGTTTTTT

J: TRBJ2-1
D: NA
V: TRBV9
size: NA
CDR3: CASSAVPNEQFF
DNA: TGTGCCAGCAGCGCGGTCCCCAATGAGCAGTTCTTC

J: TRBJ1-1
D: NA
V: TRBV12-3/TRBV12-4
size: few
CDR3: CASSRYEAFF
DNA: TGTGCCAGCAGTAGGTATGAAGCTTTCTTT